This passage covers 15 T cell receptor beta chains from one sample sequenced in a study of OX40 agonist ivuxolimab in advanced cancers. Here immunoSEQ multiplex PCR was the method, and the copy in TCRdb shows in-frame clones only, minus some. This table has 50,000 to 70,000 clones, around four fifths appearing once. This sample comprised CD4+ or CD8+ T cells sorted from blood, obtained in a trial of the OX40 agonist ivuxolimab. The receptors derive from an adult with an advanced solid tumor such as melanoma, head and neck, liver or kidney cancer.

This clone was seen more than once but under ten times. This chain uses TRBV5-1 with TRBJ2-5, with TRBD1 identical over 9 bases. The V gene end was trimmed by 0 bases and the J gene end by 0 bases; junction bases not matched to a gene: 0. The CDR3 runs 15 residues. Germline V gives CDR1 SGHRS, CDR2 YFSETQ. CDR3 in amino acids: CASSLGTGDQETQYF. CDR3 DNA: TGCGCCAGCAGCTTGGGGACAGGGGACCAAGAGACCCAGTACTTC.

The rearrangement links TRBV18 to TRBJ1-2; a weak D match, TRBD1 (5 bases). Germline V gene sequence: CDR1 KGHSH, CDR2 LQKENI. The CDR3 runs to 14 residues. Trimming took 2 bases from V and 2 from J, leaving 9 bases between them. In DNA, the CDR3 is TGTGCCAGCTCACCAGCACAGGACAACTATGGCTACACCTTC. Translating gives CASSPAQDNYGYTF.

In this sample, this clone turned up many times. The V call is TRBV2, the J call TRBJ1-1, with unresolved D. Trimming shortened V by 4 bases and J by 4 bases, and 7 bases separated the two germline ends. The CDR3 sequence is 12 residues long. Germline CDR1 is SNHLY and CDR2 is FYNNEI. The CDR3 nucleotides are TGTGCCAGCAGTGTCGGGAGCACTGAAGCTTTCTTT. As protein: CASSVGSTEAFF.

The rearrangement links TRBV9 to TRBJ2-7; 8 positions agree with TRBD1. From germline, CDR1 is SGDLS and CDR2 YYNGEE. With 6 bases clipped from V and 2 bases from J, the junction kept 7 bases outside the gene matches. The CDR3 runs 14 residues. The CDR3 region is CASTPGDRTYEQYF. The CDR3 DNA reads TGTGCCAGCACCCCCGGGGACAGGACCTACGAGCAGTACTTC.

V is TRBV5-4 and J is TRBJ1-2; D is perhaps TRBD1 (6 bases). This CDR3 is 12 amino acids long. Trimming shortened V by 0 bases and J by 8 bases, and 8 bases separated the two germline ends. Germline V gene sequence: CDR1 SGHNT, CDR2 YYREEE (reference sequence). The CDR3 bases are TGTGCCAGCAGCTTGGACAGGGACGGCTACACCTTC. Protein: CASSLDRDGYTF.

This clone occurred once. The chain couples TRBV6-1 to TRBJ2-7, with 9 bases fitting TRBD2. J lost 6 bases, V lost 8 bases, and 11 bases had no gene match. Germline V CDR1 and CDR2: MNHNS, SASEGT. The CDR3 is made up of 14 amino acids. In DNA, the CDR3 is TGTGCCAGCCCTGGGGGGCTAGCGGGGCTCGAGCAGTACTTC. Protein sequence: CASPGGLAGLEQYF.

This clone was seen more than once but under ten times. This CDR3 is CASNRGMGLKHEQFF. CDR3 DNA: TGTGCCAGCAACCGCGGAATGGGCCTTAAACATGAGCAGTTCTTC. The chain uses TRBV7-9 and TRBJ2-1, with D unclear. The CDR3 extends over 15 amino acids. CDR1 and CDR2 from the germline V gene are SEHNR and FQNEAQ (reference sequence). With 7 bases removed from V and 8 bases from J, the gap between germline ends came to 21 bases.

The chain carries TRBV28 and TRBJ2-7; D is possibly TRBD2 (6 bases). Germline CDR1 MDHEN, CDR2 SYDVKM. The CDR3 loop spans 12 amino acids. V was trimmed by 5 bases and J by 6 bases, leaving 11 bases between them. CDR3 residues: CASSPRRGEQYF. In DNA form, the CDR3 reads TGTGCCAGCAGTCCCCGGCGGGGCGAGCAGTACTTC.

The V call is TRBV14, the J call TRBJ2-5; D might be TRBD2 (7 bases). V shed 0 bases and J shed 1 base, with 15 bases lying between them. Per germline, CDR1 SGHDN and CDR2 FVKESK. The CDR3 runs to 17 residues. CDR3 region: CASSQDSARGPQETQYF. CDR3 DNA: TGTGCCAGCAGCCAAGATTCGGCGCGGGGGCCCCAAGAGACCCAGTACTTC.

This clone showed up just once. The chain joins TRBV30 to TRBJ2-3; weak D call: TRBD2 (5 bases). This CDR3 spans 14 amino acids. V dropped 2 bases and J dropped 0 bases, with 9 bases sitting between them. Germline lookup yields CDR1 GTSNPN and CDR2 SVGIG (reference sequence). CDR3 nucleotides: TGTGCCTGGAGTATGTGGGAGAGCACAGATACGCAGTATTTT. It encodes CAWSMWESTDTQYF.

This CDR3 is CASSMGRTSRRGETQYF. The DNA of the CDR3 is TGTGCCAGTAGTATGGGGCGGACCAGTCGGAGAGGGGAGACCCAGTACTTC. The chain joins TRBV19 to TRBJ2-5; perhaps D is TRBD1 or TRBD2 (5 bases each). The V gene's germline CDR1 is LNHDA and CDR2 SQIVND (reference sequence). V lost 3 bases, J lost 5 bases, and 22 bases lay in between. The CDR3 has 17 amino acids. Full variable domain (missing parts from reference TRBV19 and TRBJ2-5): DGGITQSPKYLFRKEGQNVTLSCEQNLNHDAMYWYRQDPGQGLRLIYYSQIVNDFQKGDIAEGYSVSREKKESFPLTVTSAQKNPTAFYLCASSMGRTSRRGETQYFGPGTRLLVL.

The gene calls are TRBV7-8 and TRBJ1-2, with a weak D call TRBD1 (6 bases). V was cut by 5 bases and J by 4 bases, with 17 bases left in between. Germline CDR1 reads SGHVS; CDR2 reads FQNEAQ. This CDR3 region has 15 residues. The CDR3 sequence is CASSQNRDPSYGYTF. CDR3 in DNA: TGTGCCAGCAGCCAAAACAGGGATCCCTCCTATGGCTACACCTTC.

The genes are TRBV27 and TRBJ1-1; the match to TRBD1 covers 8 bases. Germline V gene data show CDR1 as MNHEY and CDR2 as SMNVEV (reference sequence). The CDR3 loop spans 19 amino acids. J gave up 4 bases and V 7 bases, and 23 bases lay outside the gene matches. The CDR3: CASTHYTLSGQGSGTEAFF. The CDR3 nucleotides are TGTGCCAGCACCCACTACACCTTGTCCGGACAGGGATCGGGCACTGAAGCTTTCTTT.

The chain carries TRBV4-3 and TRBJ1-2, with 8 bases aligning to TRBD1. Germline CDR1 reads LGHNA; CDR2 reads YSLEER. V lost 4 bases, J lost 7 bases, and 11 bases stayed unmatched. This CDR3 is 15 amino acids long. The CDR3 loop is CASSLWDRKEGGYTF. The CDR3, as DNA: TGCGCCAGCAGCCTGTGGGACAGGAAAGAGGGTGGCTACACCTTC.

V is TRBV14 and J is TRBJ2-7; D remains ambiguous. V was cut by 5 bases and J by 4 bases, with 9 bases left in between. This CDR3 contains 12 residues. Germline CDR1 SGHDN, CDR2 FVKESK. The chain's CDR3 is CASSNSVYEQYF. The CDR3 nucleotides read TGTGCCAGCAGCAACAGCGTTTACGAGCAGTACTTC.